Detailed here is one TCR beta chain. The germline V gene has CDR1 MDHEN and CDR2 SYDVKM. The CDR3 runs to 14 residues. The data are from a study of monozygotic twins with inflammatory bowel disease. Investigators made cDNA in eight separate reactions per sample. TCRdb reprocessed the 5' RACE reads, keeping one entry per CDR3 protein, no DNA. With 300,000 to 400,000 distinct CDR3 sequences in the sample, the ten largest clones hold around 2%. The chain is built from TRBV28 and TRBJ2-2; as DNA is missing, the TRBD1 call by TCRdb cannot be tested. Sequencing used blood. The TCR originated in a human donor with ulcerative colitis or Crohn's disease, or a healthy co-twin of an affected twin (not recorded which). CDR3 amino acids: CASRGVVDTGELFF.